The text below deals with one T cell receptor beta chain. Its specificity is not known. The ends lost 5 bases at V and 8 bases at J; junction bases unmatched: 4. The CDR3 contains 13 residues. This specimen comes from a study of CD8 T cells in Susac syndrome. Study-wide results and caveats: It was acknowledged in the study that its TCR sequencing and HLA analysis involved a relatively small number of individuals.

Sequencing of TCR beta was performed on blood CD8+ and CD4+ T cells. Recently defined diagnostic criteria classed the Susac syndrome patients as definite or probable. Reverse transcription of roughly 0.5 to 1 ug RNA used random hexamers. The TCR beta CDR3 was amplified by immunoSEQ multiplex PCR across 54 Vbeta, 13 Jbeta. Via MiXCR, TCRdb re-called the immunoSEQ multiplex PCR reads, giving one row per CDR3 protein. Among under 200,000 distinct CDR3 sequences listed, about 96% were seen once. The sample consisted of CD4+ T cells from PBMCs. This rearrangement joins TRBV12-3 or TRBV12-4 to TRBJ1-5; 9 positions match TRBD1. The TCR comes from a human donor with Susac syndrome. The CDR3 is CASSGQGREPQHF. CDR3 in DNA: TGTGCCAGCAGTGGACAGGGGAGGGAGCCCCAGCATTTT.